One sample yielded the 3 T cell receptor beta chains listed below, sequenced in a study of shared clonotypes between healthy human individuals. Sequencing used immunoSEQ multiplex PCR; TCRdb keeps in-frame clones, though not all of them. Of approximately 2.3 million clones in the sample, approximately 93% were seen once. The sequencing input was naive CD4+ T cells from PBMCs. The subset is: CD45RA+ positively selected. The receptors were sampled from a young man in good health. Some clones in this sample may be carry-over from other donors' samples.

CDR3 residues: CASSLGRDRGKYF. CDR3 DNA: TGTGCCAGCAGTTTAGGGCGGGACAGGGGGAAGTACTTC. The rearrangement uses TRBV28 and TRBJ2-5; 11 bases are shared with TRBD1. Trimming cost V 2 bases and J 12 bases; bases outside gene matches: 5. The CDR3 has 13 amino acids. Germline V gene data show CDR1 as MDHEN and CDR2 as SYDVKM.

The chain combines TRBV28 with TRBJ2-7; the D is unclear. CDR1 is MDHEN, CDR2 SYDVKM, per germline. Trimming removed 5 bases from V and 2 bases from J, with 13 bases in between. CDR3 length equals 14 residues. Here the CDR3 reads CASSRMTYTYEQYF. The DNA for the CDR3 is TGTGCCAGCAGTCGAATGACATATACCTACGAGCAGTACTTC. The full variable domain, rest sourced from reference TRBV28 and TRBJ2-7, is DVKVTQSSRYLVKRTGEKVFLECVQDMDHENMFWYRQDPGLGLRLIYFSYDVKMKEKGDIPEGYSVSREKKERFSLILESASTNQTSMYLCASSRMTYTYEQYFGPGTRLTVT.

The chain carries TRBV28 and TRBJ2-2; the D gene could be TRBD1 or TRBD2 (6 bases each). V was cut by 1 base and J by 6 bases, with 15 bases left in between. The CDR3 is 16 residues long. CDR1 MDHEN and CDR2 SYDVKM come from the germline V gene. The CDR3: CASSLFPGATAGELFF. Written as DNA, the CDR3 is TGTGCCAGCAGTTTATTTCCGGGGGCAACAGCCGGGGAGCTGTTTTTT.